This is a list of T cell receptor beta chains from one sample in a study of control samples from healthy donors and cancer patients. Only in-frame clones appear in the TCRdb table, and some are missing; sequencing was by immunoSEQ multiplex PCR. In the table there are fewer than 90,000 clones, over 75% of which are singletons. The sequenced material came from blood. All receptors derive from a man aged 50 or older in good health. The CDR3 runs from the conserved cysteine through the conserved F or W. Each record gives: CDR3 DNA, CDR3 protein, D gene, V gene, J gene, clone size. The D gene is left open where the match is weak. Clone sizes are given selectively: once, few, many, or a class where the clone is expanded.

CDR3 DNA: TGTGCCAGCAGCTCTTTAGACAGGAACTATGGCTACACCTTC
CDR3 protein: CASSSLDRNYGYTF
D gene: .
V gene: TRBV7-9
J gene: TRBJ1-2
clone size: .

CDR3 DNA: TGTGCCAGCTCACCGCTCGGCGGGGTGAATGAAAAACTGTTTTTT
CDR3 protein: CASSPLGGVNEKLFF
D gene: .
V gene: TRBV18
J gene: TRBJ1-4
clone size: .

CDR3 DNA: TGTGCCAGTACCCGACAGGGGGCTAGTTACAATGAGCAGTTCTTC
CDR3 protein: CASTRQGASYNEQFF
D gene: TRBD1
V gene: TRBV19
J gene: TRBJ2-1
clone size: .

CDR3 DNA: TGCGCCAGCAGTGCGGCCGGCTCTGGAAACACCATATATTTT
CDR3 protein: CASSAAGSGNTIYF
D gene: .
V gene: TRBV10-2
J gene: TRBJ1-3
clone size: once

CDR3 DNA: TGTGCCAGCAGCTTAGTAGGACAGGGGGGGTATGGCTACACCTTC
CDR3 protein: CASSLVGQGGYGYTF
D gene: TRBD1
V gene: TRBV7-2
J gene: TRBJ1-2
clone size: few

CDR3 DNA: TGTGCCAGCAGCTTGCGCGGGGGTGGCACAGATACGCAGTATTTT
CDR3 protein: CASSLRGGGTDTQYF
D gene: TRBD2
V gene: TRBV11-3
J gene: TRBJ2-3
clone size: .

CDR3 DNA: TGCGCCAGCAGCTTGTCGGGCAGTGCCAACACTGAAGCTTTCTTT
CDR3 protein: CASSLSGSANTEAFF
D gene: .
V gene: TRBV5-1
J gene: TRBJ1-1
clone size: .

CDR3 DNA: TGTGCCAGCAGCGACCGGACTAGCGGGAGTACCGACGAGCAGTACTTC
CDR3 protein: CASSDRTSGSTDEQYF
D gene: TRBD2
V gene: TRBV9
J gene: TRBJ2-7
clone size: .

CDR3 DNA: TGTGCCAGCTCTATGGCGGGGGGCAGGGACACTGAAGCTTTCTTT
CDR3 protein: CASSMAGGRDTEAFF
D gene: .
V gene: TRBV18
J gene: TRBJ1-1
clone size: .

CDR3 DNA: TGTGCCAGCAGCATAAACAGGGGCGACACTGAAGCTTTCTTT
CDR3 protein: CASSINRGDTEAFF
D gene: TRBD1
V gene: TRBV7-2
J gene: TRBJ1-1
clone size: .

CDR3 DNA: TGTGCCAGCAGAAGACAGGGGGCTTGGGATCAGCCCCAGCATTTT
CDR3 protein: CASRRQGAWDQPQHF
D gene: TRBD1
V gene: TRBV6-5
J gene: TRBJ1-5
clone size: few

CDR3 DNA: TGTGCCAGCAGCTTGTGGGCCACCGGGGAGCTGTTTTTT
CDR3 protein: CASSLWATGELFF
D gene: .
V gene: TRBV9
J gene: TRBJ2-2
clone size: .

CDR3 DNA: TGTGCCAGCAGCCAGAGGGGGCACAATGAGCAGTTCTTC
CDR3 protein: CASSQRGHNEQFF
D gene: TRBD1
V gene: TRBV3-1/TRBV3-2
J gene: TRBJ2-1
clone size: .

CDR3 DNA: TGCGCCAGCAGCTTGGCCGCAGGCTTGAGCACTGAAGCTTTCTTT
CDR3 protein: CASSLAAGLSTEAFF
D gene: .
V gene: TRBV5-1
J gene: TRBJ1-1
clone size: few

CDR3 DNA: TGCGCCAGCAGGGGCGGCCTTAATGAAAAACTGTTTTTT
CDR3 protein: CASRGGLNEKLFF
D gene: .
V gene: TRBV10-2
J gene: TRBJ1-4
clone size: .

CDR3 DNA: TGTGCCAGCAGTGAATGGGCTAGCGGGGGACCCTGGGATGAGCAGTTCTTC
CDR3 protein: CASSEWASGGPWDEQFF
D gene: TRBD2
V gene: TRBV2
J gene: TRBJ2-1
clone size: few

CDR3 DNA: TGTGCCAGCAGCCCCAACGGGGACATAAGAAATTCACCCCTCCACTTT
CDR3 protein: CASSPNGDIRNSPLHF
D gene: .
V gene: TRBV3-1/TRBV3-2
J gene: TRBJ1-6
clone size: .

CDR3 DNA: TGTGCCAGCTCACCAACGGCGACAGGTCTCGGAAACACCATATATTTT
CDR3 protein: CASSPTATGLGNTIYF
D gene: .
V gene: TRBV18
J gene: TRBJ1-3
clone size: .

CDR3 DNA: TGTGCCACCAGTGAATCGGGGACTTTCGCGAGTGAGCAGTTCTTC
CDR3 protein: CATSESGTFASEQFF
D gene: .
V gene: TRBV24-1
J gene: TRBJ2-1
clone size: once

CDR3 DNA: TGCGCCAGCCAAAAGGGTTCCTACAATGAGCAGTTCTTC
CDR3 protein: CASQKGSYNEQFF
D gene: .
V gene: TRBV5-1
J gene: TRBJ2-1
clone size: .

CDR3 DNA: TGCGCCAGCGCGCTCCAGGGGGCGGAGACTGAAGCTTTCTTT
CDR3 protein: CASALQGAETEAFF
D gene: TRBD1
V gene: TRBV5-1
J gene: TRBJ1-1
clone size: few

CDR3 DNA: TGTGCCAGCAGTTTGGACAGTAATCAGCCCCAGCATTTT
CDR3 protein: CASSLDSNQPQHF
D gene: .
V gene: TRBV28
J gene: TRBJ1-5
clone size: .

CDR3 DNA: TGTGCCACCAGGGGGACTAATGAAAAACTGTTTTTT
CDR3 protein: CATRGTNEKLFF
D gene: .
V gene: TRBV24-1
J gene: TRBJ1-4
clone size: .

CDR3 DNA: TGTGCCAGCAGCCAAGTGGGGGCCGGAGATACGCAGTATTTT
CDR3 protein: CASSQVGAGDTQYF
D gene: .
V gene: TRBV3-1/TRBV3-2
J gene: TRBJ2-3
clone size: .

CDR3 DNA: TGCGCCAGCAGCTACGGACAGGGGGCCGGTGGGGCCAACGTCCTGACTTTC
CDR3 protein: CASSYGQGAGGANVLTF
D gene: TRBD1
V gene: TRBV5-1
J gene: TRBJ2-6
clone size: once

CDR3 DNA: TGTGCCAGCAGCCTCACGGTGGTGGGAGGAAACACCGGGGAGCTGTTTTTT
CDR3 protein: CASSLTVVGGNTGELFF
D gene: .
V gene: TRBV11-2
J gene: TRBJ2-2
clone size: once

CDR3 DNA: TGTGCCAGCAGTTTCTTACCCGTGGAGACTAATGAAAAACTGTTTTTT
CDR3 protein: CASSFLPVETNEKLFF
D gene: .
V gene: TRBV27
J gene: TRBJ1-4
clone size: .

CDR3 DNA: TGTGCCAGTAGGATCCACGACGACAGGGGAGGGCTGTTCTTC
CDR3 protein: CASRIHDDRGGLFF
D gene: .
V gene: TRBV19
J gene: TRBJ2-1
clone size: .

CDR3 DNA: TGTGCCAGCAGCTTGGCCGGGGGGGCCAGCAATCAGCCCCAGCATTTT
CDR3 protein: CASSLAGGASNQPQHF
D gene: .
V gene: TRBV5-6
J gene: TRBJ1-5
clone size: .

CDR3 DNA: TGCAGCGTTGAAAGGGGGACAGGGCCTGAAGCTTTCTTT
CDR3 protein: CSVERGTGPEAFF
D gene: TRBD1
V gene: TRBV29-1
J gene: TRBJ1-1
clone size: once

CDR3 DNA: TGTGCCACCAGTGCCAATACAGGGGGACTGAACACTGAAGCTTTCTTT
CDR3 protein: CATSANTGGLNTEAFF
D gene: TRBD1
V gene: TRBV24-1
J gene: TRBJ1-1
clone size: few

CDR3 DNA: TGTGCCACCAGTGATTTGTTTGGGGGGCAAGCTTTCTTT
CDR3 protein: CATSDLFGGQAFF
D gene: .
V gene: TRBV24-1
J gene: TRBJ1-1
clone size: .

CDR3 DNA: TGCAGCGTTGCCCAGGGATCCGGGGAGCTGTTTTTT
CDR3 protein: CSVAQGSGELFF
D gene: .
V gene: TRBV29-1
J gene: TRBJ2-2
clone size: .

CDR3 DNA: TGTGCCAGCAGTGAATACGGGACAGGACAAGGTGGCTACACCTTC
CDR3 protein: CASSEYGTGQGGYTF
D gene: TRBD1
V gene: TRBV25-1
J gene: TRBJ1-2
clone size: .

CDR3 DNA: TGTGCCATCAGTGAGAGGGGGAACTTGCTGAATTCACCCCTCCACTTT
CDR3 protein: CAISERGNLLNSPLHF
D gene: .
V gene: TRBV10-3
J gene: TRBJ1-6
clone size: .

CDR3 DNA: TGCGCCAGCAGCTTGGAACGGGGCTACGAGCAGTACTTC
CDR3 protein: CASSLERGYEQYF
D gene: .
V gene: TRBV5-1
J gene: TRBJ2-7
clone size: .

CDR3 DNA: TGTGCCAGCAGCCGGGAGGCGCTGAACACTGAAGCTTTCTTT
CDR3 protein: CASSREALNTEAFF
D gene: .
V gene: TRBV9
J gene: TRBJ1-1
clone size: .

CDR3 DNA: TGTGCCAGCAGCGTTGGTACACCTCCGTTCTCTGAGCAGTTCTTC
CDR3 protein: CASSVGTPPFSEQFF
D gene: .
V gene: TRBV5-8
J gene: TRBJ2-1
clone size: once

CDR3 DNA: TGCAGCGCTGGGACAGGGGCGGCCGGAAACACCATATATTTT
CDR3 protein: CSAGTGAAGNTIYF
D gene: TRBD1
V gene: TRBV29-1
J gene: TRBJ1-3
clone size: .

CDR3 DNA: TGTGCAAATGGCCGTTCCAGGGTACCAGACGGCTACACCTTC
CDR3 protein: CANGRSRVPDGYTF
D gene: .
V gene: TRBV5-8
J gene: TRBJ1-2
clone size: .

CDR3 DNA: TGTGCCAGCAGCTGGCTTCCTCGAGGGGCCTTGGATGAGCAGTTCTTC
CDR3 protein: CASSWLPRGALDEQFF
D gene: .
V gene: TRBV7-2
J gene: TRBJ2-1
clone size: once

CDR3 DNA: TGTGCCAGAAGACAAGCAGTGAACACTGAAGCTTTCTTT
CDR3 protein: CARRQAVNTEAFF
D gene: .
V gene: TRBV7-5
J gene: TRBJ1-1
clone size: .

CDR3 DNA: TGCGCCAGCAGCCAAGATGGGGCAGGGGACAATCAGCCCCAGCATTTT
CDR3 protein: CASSQDGAGDNQPQHF
D gene: .
V gene: TRBV4-3
J gene: TRBJ1-5
clone size: once

CDR3 DNA: TGCGCCAGCAGCCAGGGTCCCGGGACGGCCGGGCTAGGAGAAGGCTACACCTTC
CDR3 protein: CASSQGPGTAGLGEGYTF
D gene: .
V gene: TRBV4-3
J gene: TRBJ1-2
clone size: .

CDR3 DNA: TGCAGCGTTGTAAGGGGAGAGGCCGGGGGTAGCAATCAGCCCCAGCATTTT
CDR3 protein: CSVVRGEAGGSNQPQHF
D gene: .
V gene: TRBV29-1
J gene: TRBJ1-5
clone size: .

CDR3 DNA: TGTGCCAGCAGTTACATACAGGCAGGGGGAGGTGATGGCTACACCTTC
CDR3 protein: CASSYIQAGGGDGYTF
D gene: TRBD1
V gene: TRBV6-6
J gene: TRBJ1-2
clone size: .

CDR3 DNA: TGTGCCAGTAACATAAACAGGGGAGGGAATACGCAGTATTTT
CDR3 protein: CASNINRGGNTQYF
D gene: .
V gene: TRBV19
J gene: TRBJ2-3
clone size: .

CDR3 DNA: TGTGCCAGCAGTTTCATTCCCCTACTGTCCAATGAGCAGTTCTTC
CDR3 protein: CASSFIPLLSNEQFF
D gene: .
V gene: TRBV27
J gene: TRBJ2-1
clone size: .

CDR3 DNA: TGTGCCAGCAGCTTATACAGGGCCGGGAACACTGAAGCTTTCTTT
CDR3 protein: CASSLYRAGNTEAFF
D gene: .
V gene: TRBV7-3
J gene: TRBJ1-1
clone size: .

CDR3 DNA: TGTGCCACCAGCAGAGGACACTCTGGGGCCAACGTCCTGACTTTC
CDR3 protein: CATSRGHSGANVLTF
D gene: .
V gene: TRBV15
J gene: TRBJ2-6
clone size: few

CDR3 DNA: TGTGCCAGCAGTCTTGCGGGCTCCTACAATGAGCAGTTCTTC
CDR3 protein: CASSLAGSYNEQFF
D gene: .
V gene: TRBV27
J gene: TRBJ2-1
clone size: .